This T cell receptor beta chain was profiled in a study of T cell responses to AZD1222 COVID-19 vaccine. Unmatched junction bases numbered 5, after V lost 2 bases and J lost 10 bases. The length of the CDR3 is 13 residues. The V gene's germline CDR1 is SNHLY and CDR2 FYNNEI. Study-wide results and caveats: In a largely white British group with more females than males, clonal diversity was possibly underestimated. Spike-specific TCRs gained breadth and depth after people received two AZD1222 doses. Only six people who got AZD1222 tested seropositive at baseline.

Comment on this clone: Its antigen is undetermined.

The method was immunoSEQ multiplex PCR; TCRdb's version includes in-frame clones alone and lacks a portion of them. Of 98,000 or so clones listed, about nine tenths were seen once; the top ten hold 2.5% to 4%. The TCR comes from an adult who received the MenACWY meningococcal vaccine as a control. The sequencing here drew on peripheral blood, taken 28 days after the second dose of the MenACWY control vaccine. The chain employs TRBV2 and TRBJ2-1, with 7 bases fitting TRBD2. The CDR3 loop reads CASSESGIAEQFF. CDR3 in DNA: TGTGCCAGCAGTGAAAGCGGGATAGCCGAGCAGTTCTTC.